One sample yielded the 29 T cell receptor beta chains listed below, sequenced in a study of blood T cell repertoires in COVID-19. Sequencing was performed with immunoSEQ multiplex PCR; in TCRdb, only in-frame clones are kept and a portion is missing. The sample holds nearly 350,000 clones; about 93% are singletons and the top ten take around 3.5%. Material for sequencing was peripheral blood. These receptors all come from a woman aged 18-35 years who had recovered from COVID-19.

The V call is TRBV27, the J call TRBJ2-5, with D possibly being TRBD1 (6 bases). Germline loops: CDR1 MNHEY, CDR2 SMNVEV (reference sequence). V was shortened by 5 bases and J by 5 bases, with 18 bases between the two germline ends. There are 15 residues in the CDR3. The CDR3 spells CASSPTGNGGETQYF. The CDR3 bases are TGTGCCAGCAGTCCTACAGGGAACGGCGGGGAGACCCAGTACTTC.

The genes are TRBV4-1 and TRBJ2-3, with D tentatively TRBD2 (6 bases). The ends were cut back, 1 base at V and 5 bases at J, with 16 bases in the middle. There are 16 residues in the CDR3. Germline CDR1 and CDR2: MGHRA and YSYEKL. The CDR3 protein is CASSQVYGGRKDTQYF. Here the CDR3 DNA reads TGCGCCAGCAGCCAAGTTTACGGGGGAAGGAAAGATACGCAGTATTTT.

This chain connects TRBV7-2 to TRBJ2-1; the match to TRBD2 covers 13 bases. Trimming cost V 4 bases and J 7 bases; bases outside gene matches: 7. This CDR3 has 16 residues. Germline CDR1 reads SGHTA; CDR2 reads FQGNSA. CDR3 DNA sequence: TGTGCCAGCAGCTCTCGGACTAGCGGGAGCCAGAATGAGCAGTTCTTC. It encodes CASSSRTSGSQNEQFF.

CDR3 sequence: CASSLGGYTDTQYF. The CDR3 nucleotides are TGTGCCAGCAGCTTGGGGGGCTATACAGATACGCAGTATTTT. The rearrangement links TRBV5-6 to TRBJ2-3, with TRBD1 as a possible D gene (5 bases). V was trimmed by 0 bases and J by 3 bases, leaving 8 bases between them. The CDR3 consists of 14 residues. CDR1 SGHDT and CDR2 YYEEEE come from the germline V gene.

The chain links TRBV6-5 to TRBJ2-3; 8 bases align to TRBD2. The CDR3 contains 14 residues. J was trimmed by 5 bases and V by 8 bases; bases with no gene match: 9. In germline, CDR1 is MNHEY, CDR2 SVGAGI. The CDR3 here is CASRAAGVKDTQYF. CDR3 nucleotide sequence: TGTGCCAGCCGAGCAGCGGGAGTGAAAGATACGCAGTATTTT.

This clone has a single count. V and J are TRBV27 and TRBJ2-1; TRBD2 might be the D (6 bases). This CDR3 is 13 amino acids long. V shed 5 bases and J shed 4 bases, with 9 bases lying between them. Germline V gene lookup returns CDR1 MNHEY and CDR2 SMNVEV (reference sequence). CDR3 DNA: TGTGCCAGCAGTCGGCGGGGTTACAATGAGCAGTTCTTC. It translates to CASSRRGYNEQFF.

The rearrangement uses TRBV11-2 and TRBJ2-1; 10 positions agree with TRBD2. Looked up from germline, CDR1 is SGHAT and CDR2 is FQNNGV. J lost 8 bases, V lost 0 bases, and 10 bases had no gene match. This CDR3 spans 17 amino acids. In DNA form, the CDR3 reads TGTGCCAGCAGCTTAGATCTTGTACTAGCGGGAAGGGATGAGCAGTTCTTC. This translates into CASSLDLVLAGRDEQFF.

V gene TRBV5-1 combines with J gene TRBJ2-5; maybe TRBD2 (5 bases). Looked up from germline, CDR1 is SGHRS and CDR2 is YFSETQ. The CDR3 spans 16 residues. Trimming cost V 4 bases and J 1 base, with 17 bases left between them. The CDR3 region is CASSITLRGSQETQYF. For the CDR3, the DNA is TGCGCCAGCAGCATTACTTTACGGGGTAGCCAAGAGACCCAGTACTTC.

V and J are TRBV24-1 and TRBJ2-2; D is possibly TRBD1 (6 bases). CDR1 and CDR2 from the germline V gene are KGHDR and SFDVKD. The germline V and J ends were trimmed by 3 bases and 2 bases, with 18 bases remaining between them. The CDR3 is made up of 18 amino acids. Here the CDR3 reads CATSDPSWTDRNTGELFF. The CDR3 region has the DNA TGTGCCACCAGTGATCCTTCCTGGACAGACCGAAACACCGGGGAGCTGTTTTTT.

DNA of the CDR3: TGCGCCAGCAGACGTAGCGGGATCGCCTACAATGAGCAGTTCTTC. As protein: CASRRSGIAYNEQFF. J is TRBJ2-1 and V is TRBV5-1, with TRBD2 matching over 8 bases. The CDR3 sequence is 15 residues long. V lost 5 bases to trimming and J lost 2 bases; unmatched junction nucleotides: 6. The germline gives CDR1 SGHRS, CDR2 YFSETQ.

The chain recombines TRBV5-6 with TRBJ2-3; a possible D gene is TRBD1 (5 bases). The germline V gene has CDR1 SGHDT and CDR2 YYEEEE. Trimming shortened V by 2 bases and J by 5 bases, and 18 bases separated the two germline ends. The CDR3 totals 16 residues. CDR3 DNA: TGTGCCAGCAGCTTCATCGGCTCACCAGGGATAGATACGCAGTATTTT. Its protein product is CASSFIGSPGIDTQYF.

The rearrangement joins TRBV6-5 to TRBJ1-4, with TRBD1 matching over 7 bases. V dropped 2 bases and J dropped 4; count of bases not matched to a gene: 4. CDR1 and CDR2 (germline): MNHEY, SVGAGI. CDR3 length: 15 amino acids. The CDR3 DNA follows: TGTGCCAGCAGTTACGGGCAGGGGGTTAATGAAAAACTGTTTTTT. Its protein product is CASSYGQGVNEKLFF.

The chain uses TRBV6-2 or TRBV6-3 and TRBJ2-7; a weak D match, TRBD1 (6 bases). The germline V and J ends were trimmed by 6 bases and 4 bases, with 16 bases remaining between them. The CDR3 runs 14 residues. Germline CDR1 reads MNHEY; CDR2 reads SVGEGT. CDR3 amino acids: CASSSGSGQYEQYV. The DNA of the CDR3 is TGTGCCAGCAGCTCTGGGAGCGGACAGTACGAGCAGTACGTC.

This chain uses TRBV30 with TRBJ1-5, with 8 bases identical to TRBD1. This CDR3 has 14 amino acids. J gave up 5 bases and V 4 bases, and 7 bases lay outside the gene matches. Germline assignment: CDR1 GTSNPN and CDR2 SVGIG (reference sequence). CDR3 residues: CAWNDRGTDQPQHF. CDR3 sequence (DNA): TGTGCCTGGAACGACAGGGGAACGGATCAGCCCCAGCATTTT.

CDR3 region: CASSVSGGAPYNEQFF. The CDR3 DNA reads as TGTGCCAGCAGCGTAAGCGGAGGGGCGCCCTACAATGAGCAGTTCTTC. The chain employs TRBV9 and TRBJ2-1, with D possibly being TRBD2 (6 bases). The CDR3 totals 16 residues. Germline CDR1 reads SGDLS; CDR2 reads YYNGEE. Between the trimmed V and J ends, which lost 1 base and 2 bases, there was a span of 13 bases.

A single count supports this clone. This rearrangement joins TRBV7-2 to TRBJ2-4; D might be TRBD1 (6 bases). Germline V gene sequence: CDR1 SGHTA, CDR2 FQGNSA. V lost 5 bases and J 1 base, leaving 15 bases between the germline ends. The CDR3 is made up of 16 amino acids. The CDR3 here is CASSPTGRWAKNIQYF. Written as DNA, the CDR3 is TGTGCCAGCAGCCCTACAGGGCGGTGGGCCAAAAACATTCAGTACTTC.

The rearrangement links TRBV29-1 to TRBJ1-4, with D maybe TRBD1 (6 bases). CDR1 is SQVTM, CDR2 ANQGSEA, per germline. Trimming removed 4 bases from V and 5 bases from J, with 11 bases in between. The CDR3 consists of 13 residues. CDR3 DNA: TGCAGCGTTGGAATCAGGGGCAATGAAAAACTGTTTTTT. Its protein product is CSVGIRGNEKLFF.

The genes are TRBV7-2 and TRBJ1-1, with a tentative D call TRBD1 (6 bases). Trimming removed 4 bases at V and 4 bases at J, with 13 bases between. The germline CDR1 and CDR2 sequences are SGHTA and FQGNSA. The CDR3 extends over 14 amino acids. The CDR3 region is CASSYQQGSTEAFF. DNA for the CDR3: TGTGCCAGCAGCTATCAACAGGGAAGCACTGAAGCTTTCTTT.

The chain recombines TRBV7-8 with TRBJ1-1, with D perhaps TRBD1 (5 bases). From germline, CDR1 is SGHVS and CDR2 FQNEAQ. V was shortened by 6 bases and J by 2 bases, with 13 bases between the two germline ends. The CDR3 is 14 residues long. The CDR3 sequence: CASRPKGLNTEAFF. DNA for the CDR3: TGTGCCAGCAGGCCTAAGGGGCTAAACACTGAAGCTTTCTTT.

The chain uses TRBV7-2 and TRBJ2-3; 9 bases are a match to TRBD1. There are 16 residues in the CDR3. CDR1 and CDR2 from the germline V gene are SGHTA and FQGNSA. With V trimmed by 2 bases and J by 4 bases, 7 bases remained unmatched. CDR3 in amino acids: CASSLKQGAFPDTQYF. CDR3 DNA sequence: TGTGCCAGCAGCTTAAAACAGGGGGCGTTCCCAGATACGCAGTATTTT. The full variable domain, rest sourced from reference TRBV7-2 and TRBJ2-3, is GAGVSQSPSNKVTEKGKDVELRCDPISGHTALYWYRQSLGQGLEFLIYFQGNSAPDKSGLPSDRFSAERTGGSVSTLTIQRTQQEDSAVYLCASSLKQGAFPDTQYFGPGTRLTVL.

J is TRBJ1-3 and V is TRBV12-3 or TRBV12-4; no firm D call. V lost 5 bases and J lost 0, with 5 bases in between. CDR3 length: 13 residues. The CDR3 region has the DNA TGTGCCAGCAGTGGCTTCTCTGGAAACACCATATATTTT. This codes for CASSGFSGNTIYF.

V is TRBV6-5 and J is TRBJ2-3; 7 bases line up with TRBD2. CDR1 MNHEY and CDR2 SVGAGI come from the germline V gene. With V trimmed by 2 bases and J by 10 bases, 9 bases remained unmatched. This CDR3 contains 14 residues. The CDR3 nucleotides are TGTGCCAGCAGTTACCGAGGGAGGGCCGTTCCGCAGTATTTT. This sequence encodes CASSYRGRAVPQYF.

DNA for the CDR3: TGTGCCACCAGCCGAGGACAGGGGCTAGCCAAAAACATTCAGTACTTC. Translated: CATSRGQGLAKNIQYF. The J gene is TRBJ2-4, the V gene TRBV15, with 9 bases that match TRBD1. CDR1 LNHNV and CDR2 YYDKDF come from the germline V gene (reference sequence). Germline trimming cut 5 bases from V and 0 bases from J; bases unmatched to any gene: 5. CDR3 length: 16 residues.

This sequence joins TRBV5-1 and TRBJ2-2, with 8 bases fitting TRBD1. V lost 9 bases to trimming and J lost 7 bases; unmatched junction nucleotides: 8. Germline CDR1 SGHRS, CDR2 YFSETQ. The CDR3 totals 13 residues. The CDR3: CATQGAIGGELFF. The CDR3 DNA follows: TGCGCCACGCAGGGGGCTATAGGCGGGGAGCTGTTTTTT.

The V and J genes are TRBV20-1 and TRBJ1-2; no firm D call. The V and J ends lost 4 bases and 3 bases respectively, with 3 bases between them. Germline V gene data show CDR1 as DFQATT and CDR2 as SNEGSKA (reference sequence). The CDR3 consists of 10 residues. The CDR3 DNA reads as TGCAGTGCTATATACTATGGCTACACCTTC. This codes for CSAIYYGYTF.

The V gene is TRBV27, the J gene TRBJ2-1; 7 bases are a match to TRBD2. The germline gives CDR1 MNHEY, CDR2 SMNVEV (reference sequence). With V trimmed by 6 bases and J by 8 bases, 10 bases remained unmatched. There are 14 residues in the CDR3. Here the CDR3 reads CASRASGIIHEQFF. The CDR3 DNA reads TGTGCCAGCAGGGCCAGCGGGATTATCCATGAGCAGTTCTTC.

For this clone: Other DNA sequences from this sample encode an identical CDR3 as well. This CDR3 reads CASRRYSNQPQHF. The CDR3 bases are TGTGCCAGCAGACGGTATAGCAATCAGCCCCAGCATTTT. The rearrangement links TRBV6-5 to TRBJ1-5; D gene unclear. V lost 6 bases and J 0 bases, leaving 6 bases between the germline ends. Germline CDR1 reads MNHEY; CDR2 reads SVGAGI. This CDR3 comprises 13 residues.

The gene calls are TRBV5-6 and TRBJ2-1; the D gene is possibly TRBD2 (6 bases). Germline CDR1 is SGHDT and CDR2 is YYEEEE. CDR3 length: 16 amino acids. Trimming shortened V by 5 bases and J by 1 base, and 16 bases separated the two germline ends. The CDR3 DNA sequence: TGTGCCAGCAGTTCAACCGGGACTCAATCCTACAATGAGCAGTTCTTC. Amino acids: CASSSTGTQSYNEQFF. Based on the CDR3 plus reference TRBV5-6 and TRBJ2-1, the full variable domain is DAGVTQSPTHLIKTRGQQVTLRCSPKSGHDTVSWYQQALGQGPQFIFQYYEEEERQRGNFPDRFSGHQFPNYSSELNVNALLLGDSALYLCASSSTGTQSYNEQFFGPGTRLTVL.

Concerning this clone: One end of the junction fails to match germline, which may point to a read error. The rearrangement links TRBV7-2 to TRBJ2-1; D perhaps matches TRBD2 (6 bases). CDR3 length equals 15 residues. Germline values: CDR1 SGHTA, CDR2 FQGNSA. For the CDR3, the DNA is TGTGCCAGCAGCTTATACGGGAGCTCCAACAATGAGCAGTTCTTC. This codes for CASSLYGSSNNEQFF. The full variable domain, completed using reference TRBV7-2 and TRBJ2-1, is GAGVSQSPSNKVTEKGKDVELRCDPISGHTALYWYRQSLGQGLEFLIYFQGNSAPDKSGLPSDRFSAERTGGSVSTLTIQRTQQEDSAVYLCASSLYGSSNNEQFFGPGTRLTVL.